Following are 7 T cell receptor beta chains from one sample sequenced in a study of T-cell reconstitution after alpha-beta-depleted transplantation in children. Unique molecular identifiers were used to barcode this TCRbeta library. TCRdb re-derived calls from the PCR reads in MiXCR, one entry per CDR3 protein. The sample lists approximately 500,000 distinct CDR3 sequences, 10% seen once, with around 2% in the top ten. The sequencing here drew on PBMCs, taken before TCRalphabeta/CD19-depleted stem cell transplant. The receptor source for this set is a child younger than 10 with inherited bone marrow failure, due to receive a stem cell transplant.

There are many counts of this clonotype. CDR3 residues: CASSLVTGGAETQYF. CDR3 coding DNA: TGCGCCAGCAGCCTAGTGACAGGGGGCGCGGAGACCCAGTACTTC. This chain uses TRBV4-1 with TRBJ2-5; 10 positions agree with TRBD1. With 4 bases clipped from V and 5 bases from J, the junction kept 7 bases outside the gene matches. The CDR3 extends over 15 amino acids. The germline V gene encodes CDR1 MGHRA and CDR2 YSYEKL.

The V gene is TRBV24-1, the J gene TRBJ2-2; 11 nucleotides line up with TRBD1. V shed 7 bases, J shed 3 bases, and the junction held 6 bases outside the gene matches. Looked up from germline, CDR1 is KGHDR and CDR2 is SFDVKD. The CDR3 consists of 16 residues. The CDR3 protein is CATSDPGQGDTGELFF. The CDR3 DNA is TGTGCCACCAGCGACCCGGGACAGGGGGACACCGGGGAGCTGTTTTTT.

In the case of this clonotype: This may arise from a read error, as a much more abundant clone is one base away. This chain uses TRBV7-2 with TRBJ2-7; 10 bases are shared with TRBD1. The V segment lost 3 bases and the J segment 2 bases; nucleotides outside the gene matches: 4. The CDR3 runs to 15 residues. The germline CDR1 and CDR2 sequences are SGHTA and FQGNSA. CDR3 DNA: TGTGCCAGCAGCTTTGGGACAGGGGAGACCTACGAGCAGTACTTC. It translates to CASSFGTGETYEQYF.

This clonotype was seen repeatedly, ten times or more. V is TRBV29-1 and J is TRBJ1-1; TRBD1 aligns across 7 bases. J gave up 0 bases and V 7 bases, and 5 bases lay outside the gene matches. The CDR3 consists of 13 residues. CDR1 is SQVTM, CDR2 ANQGSEA, per germline. The DNA for the CDR3 is TGCAGCGGACAGGGCCGCATGAACACTGAAGCTTTCTTT. Protein sequence: CSGQGRMNTEAFF.

Note on this clonotype: A much larger clone sits a single nucleotide away, making a read error possible. V is TRBV5-1 and J is TRBJ2-7, with 10 bases fitting TRBD2. V was pared by 2 bases and J by 9 bases, with 17 bases of the junction left unmatched. CDR1 is SGHRS, CDR2 YFSETQ, per germline. This CDR3 contains 17 residues. CDR3 in amino acids: CASSFSFQREGFHGQYF. Here the CDR3 DNA reads TGCGCCAGCAGCTTTTCCTTTCAGCGGGAGGGCTTCCACGGGCAGTACTTC.

This clonotype was picked up many times. J is TRBJ2-3 and V is TRBV6-2 or TRBV6-3; the D gene is possibly TRBD2 (6 bases). The germline V and J ends were trimmed by 8 bases and 3 bases, with 9 bases remaining between them. CDR1 MNHEY and CDR2 SVGEGT come from the germline V gene. CDR3 length: 12 amino acids. CDR3 loop: CASAGRTDTQYF. CDR3 bases: TGTGCCAGCGCCGGGAGAACAGATACGCAGTATTTT.

This clonotype appeared many times. The chain is built from TRBV4-3 and TRBJ2-7, with TRBD2 as a possible D gene (5 bases). Trimming removed 2 bases at V and 2 bases at J, with 13 bases between. The CDR3 extends over 15 amino acids. Germline values: CDR1 LGHNA, CDR2 YSLEER. CDR3 nucleotides: TGCGCCAGCAGCCAATTACCGGGAACTACCTACGAGCAGTACTTC. Amino acids: CASSQLPGTTYEQYF.